This T cell receptor beta chain was identified in a study of cytomegalovirus exposure and HLA in healthy donors. Study overall: About 85 million unique TCRs from HLA-typed donors were held in an early release of data. Of the donors genotyped, 398 in all, about 80% fell in the Caucasian-associated ancestry cluster. General study results and limits: Within a later analysis, the majority of CMV-associated TCR beta chains appeared HLA-restricted. Most TCR sequences were rare, but some public TCRs occurred in many donors.

The primer mix had 60 Vbeta and 13 Jbeta primers. Using immunoSEQ multiplex PCR, the repertoire was profiled, and TCRdb retains in-frame clones only, with some absent. This table holds roughly 150,000 clones, around four fifths found once. V lost 9 bases and J lost 10, with 15 bases in between. This CDR3 contains 11 residues. Looked up from germline, CDR1 is MDHEN and CDR2 is SYDVKM. A note on this clone: Antigen: not known.

Input material: PBMCs. This clonotype was sampled from a boy under 10 years old in good health and CMV-seronegative. V gene TRBV28 combines with J gene TRBJ1-2; D is possibly TRBD1 (5 bases). The CDR3 protein is CASRTGRNYTF. CDR3 nucleotides: TGTGCCAGTAGAACAGGTCGGAACTACACCTTC.